One sample yielded the 14 T cell receptor beta chains listed below, sequenced in a study of T cell repertoires in cytomegalovirus infection. Their specific antigens are unknown. TCRdb processed the reads anew with MiXCR; each CDR3 protein has one entry. The data show about 920,000 distinct CDR3 sequences, 30% to 40% seen once. The sequenced sample was cultured CD8+ T cells from PBMCs, obtained from culture after CMV antigen stimulation. The origin of the receptors is a human donor in good health (CMV status not recorded). Some clones in this sample may be carry-over from other donors' samples.

This clonotype appeared many times. The chain uses TRBV12-3 or TRBV12-4 and TRBJ1-1; D might be TRBD1 (6 bases). The CDR3 consists of 13 residues. V dropped 3 bases and J dropped 8 bases, with 13 bases sitting between them. CDR3 sequence reads: CASSFNPGTEAFF. The CDR3 coding sequence is TGTGCCAGCAGTTTCAACCCCGGGACAGAAGCTTTCTTT.

This clonotype was detected a few times. The V and J genes are TRBV7-9 and TRBJ1-2; 10 bases are a match to TRBD1. Germline V gene data show CDR1 as SEHNR and CDR2 as FQNEAQ (reference sequence). The junction had 14 bases not matched to a gene; V was cut back by 5 bases and J by 2 bases. The CDR3 runs 18 residues. The CDR3 loop is CASSGIGDRGHGNYGYTF. In DNA form, the CDR3 reads TGTGCCAGCAGCGGTATTGGTGACAGGGGGCATGGGAACTATGGCTACACCTTC. Full variable domain (missing parts from reference TRBV7-9 and TRBJ1-2): DTGVSQNPRHKITKRGQNVTFRCDPISEHNRLYWYRQTLGQGPEFLTYFQNEAQLEKSRLLSDRFSAERPKGSFSTLEIQRTEQGDSAMYLCASSGIGDRGHGNYGYTFGSGTRLTVV.

This clonotype was counted at least ten times. J is TRBJ2-3 and V is TRBV7-2, with 9 bases aligning to TRBD1. The J segment lost 6 bases and the V segment lost 5 bases, leaving 9 bases of the junction unmatched. This CDR3 is 15 amino acids long. Germline CDR1 and CDR2: SGHTA and FQGNSA. DNA for the CDR3: TGTGCCAGCAGCCCCATGGACAGGGGCCGGGATACGCAGTATTTT. It codes for CASSPMDRGRDTQYF. Together with reference TRBV7-2 and TRBJ2-3, the CDR3 gives the full variable domain: GAGVSQSPSNKVTEKGKDVELRCDPISGHTALYWYRQSLGQGLEFLIYFQGNSAPDKSGLPSDRFSAERTGGSVSTLTIQRTQQEDSAVYLCASSPMDRGRDTQYFGPGTRLTVL.

This clonotype was seen more than once but under ten times. The chain carries TRBV7-9 and TRBJ2-3; TRBD2 is a possible D gene (5 bases). Germline CDR1 is SEHNR and CDR2 is FQNEAQ (reference sequence). Trimming shortened V by 8 bases and J by 0 bases, and 18 bases separated the two germline ends. This CDR3 region has 16 residues. DNA of the CDR3: TGTGCCAGCCAGGATAAGGGAAGGAGGAGCACAGATACGCAGTATTTT. Its translation: CASQDKGRRSTDTQYF.

The chain links TRBV7-9 to TRBJ1-2; possible D gene TRBD1, 5 bases. CDR3 length: 14 amino acids. Germline CDR1 and CDR2: SEHNR and FQNEAQ (reference sequence). V was pared by 5 bases and J by 3 bases, with 13 bases between. The DNA of the CDR3 is TGTGCCAGCAGCGTAGGGACGGGTTACTATGGCTACACCTTC. Protein product: CASSVGTGYYGYTF.

In this sample, this clonotype turned up a few times. The chain carries TRBV28 and TRBJ2-7, with D possibly TRBD1 on 6 matching bases. The germline V gene encodes CDR1 MDHEN and CDR2 SYDVKM. This CDR3 has 13 residues. With 6 bases removed from V and 9 bases from J, the gap between germline ends came to 18 bases. The CDR3 DNA is TGTGCCAGCAGCTCGCCGACAGGTGCGGGGCAGTACGTC. Translated: CASSSPTGAGQYV.

The chain carries TRBV29-1 and TRBJ2-1; 8 nucleotides align to TRBD1. Germline V gene data show CDR1 as SQVTM and CDR2 as ANQGSEA. The junction had 3 bases not matched to a gene; V was cut back by 1 base and J by 4 bases. The CDR3 spans 14 residues. CDR3 nucleotide sequence: TGCAGCGTTGAAGGATGGACAGGGTACAATGAGCAGTTCTTC. Translated: CSVEGWTGYNEQFF.

This chain uses TRBV5-5 with TRBJ1-2; a weak D match, TRBD1 (6 bases). Germline V gene lookup returns CDR1 SGHKS and CDR2 YYEKEE (reference sequence). Trimming left V 4 bases short and J 2 bases short, with 9 bases between. The CDR3 totals 13 residues. The CDR3 DNA sequence: TGTGCCAGCAGCGGGGACACCAACTATGGCTACACCTTC. The encoded protein is CASSGDTNYGYTF.

This clonotype turned up a few times. The chain joins TRBV7-9 to TRBJ2-7, with 8 nucleotides matching TRBD1. In germline, CDR1 is SEHNR, CDR2 FQNEAQ (reference sequence). This CDR3 is built from 14 residues. V lost 7 bases to trimming and J lost 5 bases; unmatched junction nucleotides: 10. DNA of the CDR3: TGTGCCAGCACCAACCCGGACAGGGCCAACGAGCAGTACTTC. It codes for CASTNPDRANEQYF.

This clonotype was counted once. This chain connects TRBV19 to TRBJ1-2; D possibly corresponds to TRBD1 (5 bases). Germline V gene data show CDR1 as LNHDA and CDR2 as SQIVND (reference sequence). V gave up 7 bases and J gave up 6 bases, with 15 bases separating them. The CDR3 is made up of 13 amino acids. CDR3: CASKGRGINGYTF. Here the CDR3 DNA reads TGTGCCAGTAAAGGTCGGGGGATCAATGGCTACACCTTC.

This chain links TRBV7-2 with TRBJ2-3; 12 bases match TRBD1. Germline values: CDR1 SGHTA, CDR2 FQGNSA. V was pared by 10 bases and J by 0 bases, with 14 bases of the junction left unmatched. The CDR3 spans 18 residues. As DNA, the CDR3 is TGTGCCACTCAAACCGGGACAGGGGGCGCCTCTAGCACAGATACGCAGTATTTT. Amino acid sequence: CATQTGTGGASSTDTQYF.

This clonotype was recorded a few times. CDR3 region: CASGKTSWEQYV. CDR3 nucleotide sequence: TGTGCCAGCGGAAAGACGAGTTGGGAGCAGTACGTC. The chain joins TRBV6-2 or TRBV6-3 to TRBJ2-7; D not certain. The CDR3 is 12 residues long. Germline V lookup: CDR1 MNHEY, CDR2 SVGEGT. V gave up 8 bases and J gave up 7 bases, with 15 bases separating them.

This clonotype has ten or more counts. The chain is built from TRBV7-6 and TRBJ2-3; no clear D. Germline CDR1 and CDR2: SGHVS and FNYEAQ. The CDR3 consists of 14 residues. The V gene lost 1 base and the J gene lost 2 bases, with 7 bases spanning the gap. In nucleotides, the CDR3 is TGTGCCAGCAGCTTAGGCCTAGACACAGATACGCAGTATTTT. Protein product: CASSLGLDTDTQYF.

V usage is TRBV7-9 and J usage is TRBJ1-1; D may be TRBD1 (5 bases). Germline assignment: CDR1 SEHNR and CDR2 FQNEAQ (reference sequence). This CDR3 comprises 12 residues. V lost 10 bases to trimming and J lost 5 bases, with 14 bases between them. In DNA, the CDR3 is TGTGCCAACCTGACAGTACCGACTGAAGCTTTCTTT. Translating it yields CANLTVPTEAFF.